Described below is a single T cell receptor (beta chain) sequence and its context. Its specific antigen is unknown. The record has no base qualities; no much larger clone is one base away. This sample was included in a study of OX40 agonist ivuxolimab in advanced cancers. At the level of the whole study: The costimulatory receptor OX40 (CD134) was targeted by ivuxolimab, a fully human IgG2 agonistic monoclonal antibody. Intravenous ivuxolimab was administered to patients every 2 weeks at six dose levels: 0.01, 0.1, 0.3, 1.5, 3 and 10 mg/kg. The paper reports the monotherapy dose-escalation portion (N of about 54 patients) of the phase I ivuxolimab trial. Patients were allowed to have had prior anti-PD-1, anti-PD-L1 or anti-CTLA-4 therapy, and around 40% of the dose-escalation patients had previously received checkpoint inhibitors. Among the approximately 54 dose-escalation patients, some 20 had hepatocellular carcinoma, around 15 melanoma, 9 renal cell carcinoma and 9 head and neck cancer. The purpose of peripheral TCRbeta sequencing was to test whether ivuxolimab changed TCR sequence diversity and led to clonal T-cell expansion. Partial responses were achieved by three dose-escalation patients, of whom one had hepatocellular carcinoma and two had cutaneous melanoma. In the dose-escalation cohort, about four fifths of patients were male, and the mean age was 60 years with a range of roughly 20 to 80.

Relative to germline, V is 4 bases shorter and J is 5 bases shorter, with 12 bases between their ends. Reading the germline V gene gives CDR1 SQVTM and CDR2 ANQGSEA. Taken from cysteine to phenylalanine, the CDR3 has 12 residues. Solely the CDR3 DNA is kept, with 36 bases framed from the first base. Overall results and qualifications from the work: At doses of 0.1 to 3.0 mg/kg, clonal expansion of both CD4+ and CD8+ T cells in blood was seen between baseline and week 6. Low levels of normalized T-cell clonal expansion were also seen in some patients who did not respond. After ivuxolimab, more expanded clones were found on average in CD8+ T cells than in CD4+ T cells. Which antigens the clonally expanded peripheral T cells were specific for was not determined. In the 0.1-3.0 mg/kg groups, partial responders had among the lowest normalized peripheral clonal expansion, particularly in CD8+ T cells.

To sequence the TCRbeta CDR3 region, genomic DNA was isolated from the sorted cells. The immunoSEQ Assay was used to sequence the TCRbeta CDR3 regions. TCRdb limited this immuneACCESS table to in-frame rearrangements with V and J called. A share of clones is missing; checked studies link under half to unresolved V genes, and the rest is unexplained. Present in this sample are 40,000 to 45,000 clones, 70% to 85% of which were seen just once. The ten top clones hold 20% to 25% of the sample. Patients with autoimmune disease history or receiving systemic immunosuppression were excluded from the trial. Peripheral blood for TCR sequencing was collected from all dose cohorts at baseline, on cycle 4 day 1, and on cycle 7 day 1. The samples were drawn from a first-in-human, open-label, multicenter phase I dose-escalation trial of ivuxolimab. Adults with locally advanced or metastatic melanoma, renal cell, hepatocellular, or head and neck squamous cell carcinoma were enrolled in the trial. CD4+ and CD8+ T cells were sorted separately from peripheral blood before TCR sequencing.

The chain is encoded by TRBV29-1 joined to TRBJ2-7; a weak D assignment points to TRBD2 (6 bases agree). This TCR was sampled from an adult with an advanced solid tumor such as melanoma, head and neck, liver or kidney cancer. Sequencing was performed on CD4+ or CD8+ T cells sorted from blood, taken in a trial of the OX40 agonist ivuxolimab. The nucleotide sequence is TGCAGCGTTGGGGCGGGGATTGACGAGCAGTACTTC. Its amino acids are CSVGAGIDEQYF.